These 13 T cell receptor beta chains share one sample of origin, sequenced in a study of CD4 and CD8 cells across lung adenocarcinoma regions. TCRdb independently ran MiXCR on the PCR reads; one entry per CDR3 protein. In the table there are about 12,000 distinct CDR3 sequences, under 75% of which are singletons. The sequencing input was CD8+ T cells from the margin of a lung tumor. These receptor sequences come from a female donor with lung adenocarcinoma. The CD4 and CD8 labels of this study may be unreliable.

This clonotype is medium-sized by share. The chain joins TRBV4-1 to TRBJ1-1; D unresolved. Germline V gene data show CDR1 as MGHRA and CDR2 as YSYEKL. The CDR3 length is 13 residues. The V end was cut by 5 bases, the J end by 0 bases, with 7 bases between. CDR3 DNA: TGCGCCAGCAGCAAGGGAATGAACACTGAAGCTTTCTTT. This encodes CASSKGMNTEAFF.

This clonotype turned up a few times. Here the CDR3 reads CAGSGGRFPDTQYF. The CDR3 region has the DNA TGTGCGGGCAGCGGGGGCCGTTTCCCAGATACCCAGTACTTC. The gene calls are TRBV27 and TRBJ2-3; TRBD2 agrees at 8 bases. The DNA end is a closer match to TRBJ2-5, so the J assignment may be wrong. The CDR3 runs 14 residues. Germline lookup yields CDR1 MNHEY and CDR2 SMNVEV (reference sequence).

Only a few counts were recorded for this clonotype. V usage is TRBV6-1 and J usage is TRBJ1-3; D gene ambiguous. V was clipped by 2 bases and J by 8 bases, with 10 bases between them. This CDR3 is 13 amino acids long. CDR1 and CDR2 (germline): MNHNS, SASEGT. CDR3 region: CASSERMRDTIYF. DNA of the CDR3: TGTGCCAGCAGTGAAAGGATGAGAGACACCATATATTTT.

The chain employs TRBV6-1 and TRBJ1-2; 10 bases fit TRBD1. This CDR3 contains 14 residues. The V segment lost 7 bases and the J segment 8 bases; nucleotides outside the gene matches: 10. Looked up from germline, CDR1 is MNHNS and CDR2 is SASEGT. DNA of the CDR3: TGTGCCAGCAATACCGGGACAGGGGTAGGGGGCTACACCTTC. As protein: CASNTGTGVGGYTF.

The V and J genes are TRBV6-5 and TRBJ1-1; 7 nucleotides align to TRBD1. The V gene's germline CDR1 is MNHEY and CDR2 SVGAGI. Unmatched junction bases numbered 16, after V lost 4 bases and J lost 5 bases. The CDR3 totals 17 residues. Here the CDR3 reads CASSSLFRTGGLTEAFF. The CDR3 bases are TGTGCCAGCAGTTCACTTTTCCGGACAGGTGGGCTAACTGAAGCTTTCTTT.

The chain has TRBV6-5 and TRBJ2-3; perhaps TRBD1 as D (7 bases). The V and J ends lost 4 bases and 5 bases respectively, with 16 bases between them. This CDR3 has 15 amino acids. The V gene's germline CDR1 is MNHEY and CDR2 SVGAGI. CDR3 in amino acids: CASSSGDRGKDTQYF. CDR3 sequence (DNA): TGTGCCAGCAGTTCGGGGGACAGAGGCAAAGATACGCAGTATTTT.

Relative to its sample, this clonotype is medium-sized. The gene calls are TRBV6-1 and TRBJ1-2; the D gene is possibly TRBD1 (5 bases). CDR3 length equals 13 residues. Germline-derived CDR1 and CDR2 are MNHNS and SASEGT. V was shortened by 6 bases and J by 4 bases, with 12 bases between the two germline ends. The CDR3 nucleotides are TGTGCCAGCAGCGAAAGAGGGGCCTATGGCTACACCTTC. It encodes CASSERGAYGYTF.

CDR3 loop: CAWSGWRNTEAFF. The CDR3 DNA sequence: TGTGCCTGGAGTGGGTGGAGGAACACTGAAGCTTTCTTT. The rearrangement joins TRBV30 to TRBJ1-1; D uncertain. V lost 1 base and J 1 base, leaving 7 bases between the germline ends. The CDR3 spans 13 residues. Per germline, CDR1 GTSNPN and CDR2 SVGIG (reference sequence).

This clonotype showed up just a few times. The genes are TRBV6-1 and TRBJ1-6; maybe TRBD1 (6 bases). The V end lost 3 bases, the J end lost 6 bases, and 6 bases lay between the germline ends. This CDR3 comprises 13 residues. The germline CDR1 and CDR2 sequences are MNHNS and SASEGT. The DNA of the CDR3 is TGTGCCAGCAGTGAGGACAGTAATTCACCCCTCCACTTT. It specifies CASSEDSNSPLHF.

This clonotype appeared once. This chain uses TRBV10-2 with TRBJ2-3; 9 bases fit TRBD2. The better agreement between TRBJ2-7 and the DNA end casts doubt on the J call. This CDR3 contains 17 residues. CDR1 and CDR2 (germline): WSHSY, SAAADI. The CDR3 DNA reads TGCGCCAGCAGTGGGGTGGGGGGTAGCGGGAGTGGATACGAGCAGTACTTC. Encoded protein: CASSGVGGSGSGYEQYF.

The chain carries TRBV4-2 and TRBJ2-4; 12 bases map to TRBD2. Unmatched junction bases numbered 14, after V lost 4 bases and J lost 1 base. CDR1 LGHNA and CDR2 YNFKEQ come from the germline V gene. The CDR3 sequence is 20 residues long. CDR3 DNA sequence: TGTGCCAGCAGCCCGACGCGCGGACTAGCGGGGCTGTGGGCCAAAAACATTCAGTACTTC. The encoded protein is CASSPTRGLAGLWAKNIQYF.

The chain joins TRBV7-2 to TRBJ2-1; 7 positions match TRBD2. Trimming removed 1 base from V and 13 bases from J; junction bases left unmatched: 16. CDR3 length: 16 residues. Germline lookup yields CDR1 SGHTA and CDR2 FQGNSA. CDR3 residues: CASSLGGSGSQETQFF. DNA of the CDR3: TGTGCCAGCAGCTTAGGTGGTAGCGGGTCTCAAGAGACCCAGTTCTTC. The complete variable domain, with remaining parts taken from reference TRBV7-2 and TRBJ2-1, reads GAGVSQSPSNKVTEKGKDVELRCDPISGHTALYWYRQSLGQGLEFLIYFQGNSAPDKSGLPSDRFSAERTGGSVSTLTIQRTQQEDSAVYLCASSLGGSGSQETQFFGPGTRLTVL.

Regarding this clonotype: At one boundary the junction diverges from the germline segment, which might be a read error. The CDR3 region has the DNA TGTGCCAGCGCGGGGAGCGGGGGCCGAGACCAAGATACCCAGTATTTC. Protein sequence: CASAGSGGRDQDTQYF. V and J are TRBV6-1 and TRBJ2-5; TRBD2 aligns across 8 bases. This CDR3 has 16 residues. Per the germline V gene, CDR1 is MNHNS and CDR2 is SASEGT.